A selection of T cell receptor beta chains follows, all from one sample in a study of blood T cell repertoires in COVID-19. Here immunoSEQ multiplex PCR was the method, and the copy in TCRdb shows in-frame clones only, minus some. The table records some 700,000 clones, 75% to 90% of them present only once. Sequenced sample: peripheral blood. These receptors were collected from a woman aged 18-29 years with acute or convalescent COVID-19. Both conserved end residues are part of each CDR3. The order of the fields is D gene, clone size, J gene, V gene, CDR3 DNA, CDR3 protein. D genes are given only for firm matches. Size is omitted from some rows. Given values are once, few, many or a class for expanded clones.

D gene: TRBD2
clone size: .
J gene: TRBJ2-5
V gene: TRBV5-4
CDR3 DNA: TGTGCCAGCCGTTCCGGTAGCGGGGGGGGGCAAGAGACCCAGTACTTC
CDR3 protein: CASRSGSGGGQETQYF

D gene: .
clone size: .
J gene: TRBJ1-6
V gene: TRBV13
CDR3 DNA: TGTGCCAGCAGCTTGCGGGCCACGGCGGATTCACCCCTCCACTTT
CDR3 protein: CASSLRATADSPLHF

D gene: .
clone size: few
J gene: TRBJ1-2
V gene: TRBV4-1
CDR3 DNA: TGCGCCAGCAGCCAAGATGTGACAGGCACTCCCTCTCGGGCTGGCTACACCTTC
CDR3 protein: CASSQDVTGTPSRAGYTF

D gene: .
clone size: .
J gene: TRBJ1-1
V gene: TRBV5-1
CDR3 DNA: TGCGCCAGCAGCCTCGGGACACCTAGGGGGGCTTTCTTT
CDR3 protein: CASSLGTPRGAFF

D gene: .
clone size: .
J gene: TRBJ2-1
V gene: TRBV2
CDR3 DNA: TGTGCCAGCAGGTACAGGCCCCCGAATGAGCAGTTCTTC
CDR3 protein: CASRYRPPNEQFF

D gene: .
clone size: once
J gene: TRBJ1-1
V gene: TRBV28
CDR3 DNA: TGTGCCAGCAGTGCGCCAGGGGCGCCCGACACTGAAGCTTTCTTT
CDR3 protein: CASSAPGAPDTEAFF

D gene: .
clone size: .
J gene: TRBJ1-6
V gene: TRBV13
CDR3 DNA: TGTGCCAGCAGCTTAGGGACGGGAGAGGGTAATTCACCCCTCCACTTT
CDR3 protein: CASSLGTGEGNSPLHF

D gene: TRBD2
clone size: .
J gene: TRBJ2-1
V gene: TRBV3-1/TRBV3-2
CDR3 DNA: TGTGCCAGCAGCCTGAGTCCCGGGACTAGCGTAGCGCAGTTCTTC
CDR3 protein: CASSLSPGTSVAQFF

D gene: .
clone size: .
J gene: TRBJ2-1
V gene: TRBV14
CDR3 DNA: TGTGCCAGCAGCCTCCCCCGGGGGGCCGAGAGAAATGAGCAGTTCTTC
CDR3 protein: CASSLPRGAERNEQFF

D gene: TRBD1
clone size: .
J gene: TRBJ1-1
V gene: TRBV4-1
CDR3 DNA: TGCGCCAGCAGCCAGTCCGGACAGGGGGCCCGAATAAGGAGGAGTGAAGCTTTCTTT
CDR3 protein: CASSQSGQGARIRRSEAFF

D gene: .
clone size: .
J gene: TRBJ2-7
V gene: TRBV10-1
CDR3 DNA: TGCGCCAGCAGTGAGTCGGGGGGGGCCTGCCACGAGCAGTACTTC
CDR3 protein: CASSESGGACHEQYF

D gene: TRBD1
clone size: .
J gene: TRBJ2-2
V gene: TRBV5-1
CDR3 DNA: TGCGCCAGCAGCCCAAGGAGGAAGGGACAGGGCTCTCTGAACACCGGGGAGCTGTTTTTT
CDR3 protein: CASSPRRKGQGSLNTGELFF

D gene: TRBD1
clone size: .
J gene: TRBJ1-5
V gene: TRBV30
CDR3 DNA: TGTGCCTGGAGAGGTGATTCTACAGGGGGGGGATATAGCAATCAGCCCCAGCATTTT
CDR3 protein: CAWRGDSTGGGYSNQPQHF

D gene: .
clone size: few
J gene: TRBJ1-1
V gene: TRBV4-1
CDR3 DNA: TGCGCCAGCAGCCAAGCTAGGGCGGGTGCCACTGAAGCTTTCTTT
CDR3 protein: CASSQARAGATEAFF

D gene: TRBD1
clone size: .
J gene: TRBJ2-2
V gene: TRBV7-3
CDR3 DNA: TGTGCCAGCAGAAAGGACAGGGCCCCCGGGGAGCTGTTTTTT
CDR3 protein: CASRKDRAPGELFF

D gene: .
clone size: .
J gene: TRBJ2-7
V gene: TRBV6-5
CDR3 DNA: TGTGCCAGCAGTTACTCCGGGGGCTCCTACGAGCAGTACTTC
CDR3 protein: CASSYSGGSYEQYF

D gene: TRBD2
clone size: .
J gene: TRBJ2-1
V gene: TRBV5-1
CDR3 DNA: TGCGCCAGCAGCCCACTAGCGGGGGGAACTGAGCAGTTCTTC
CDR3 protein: CASSPLAGGTEQFF

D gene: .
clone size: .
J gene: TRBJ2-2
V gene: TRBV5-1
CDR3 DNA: TGCGCCAGCAGCCCACGAGGGATCGGGGCCGGGGAGCTGTTTTTT
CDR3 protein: CASSPRGIGAGELFF

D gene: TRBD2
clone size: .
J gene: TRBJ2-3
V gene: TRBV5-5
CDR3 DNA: TGTGCCAGCAGCTTGGCGGGACTAGCGGGGACCTTAGATACGCAGTATTTT
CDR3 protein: CASSLAGLAGTLDTQYF

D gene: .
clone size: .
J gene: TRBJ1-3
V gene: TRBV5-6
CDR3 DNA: TGTGCCAGCAGCTTGGGACCGCGGGTGGTTGGAAACACCATATATTTT
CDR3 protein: CASSLGPRVVGNTIYF

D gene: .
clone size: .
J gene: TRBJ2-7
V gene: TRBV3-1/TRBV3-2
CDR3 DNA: TGTGCCAGCAGCGCGGGTTCGGGCGAGCAGTACTTC
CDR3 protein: CASSAGSGEQYF

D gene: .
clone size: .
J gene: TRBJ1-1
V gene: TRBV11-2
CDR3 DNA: TGTGCCAGCAGCAGGGAGGGCTGGGGGTGGACTGAAGCTTTCTTT
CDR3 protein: CASSREGWGWTEAFF

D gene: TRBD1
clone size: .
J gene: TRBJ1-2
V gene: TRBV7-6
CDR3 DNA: TGTGCCAGCAGCCCTCTATCCGGGACAGGAACGCGAGGCTACACCTTC
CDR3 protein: CASSPLSGTGTRGYTF